The 14 T cell receptor beta chains listed next were all sequenced from one sample in a study of cytomegalovirus exposure and HLA in healthy donors. Researchers ran the PCR with 60 Vbeta and 13 Jbeta primers. Clones were sequenced by immunoSEQ multiplex PCR, and TCRdb holds only the in-frame ones, with some missing. Among around 79,000 clones listed, 73% were seen once. Specimen: PBMCs. The receptors come from a middle-aged woman in good health and CMV-seropositive.

The rearrangement links TRBV27 to TRBJ2-7; perhaps TRBD2 as D (6 bases). The germline V gene encodes CDR1 MNHEY and CDR2 SMNVEV (reference sequence). The CDR3 has 15 amino acids. V shed 6 bases and J shed 2 bases, with 17 bases lying between them. The CDR3 protein is CASRRAGTLPYEQYF. CDR3 sequence (DNA): TGTGCCAGCAGACGCGCCGGGACTCTTCCCTACGAGCAGTACTTC.

The J gene is TRBJ2-5, the V gene TRBV10-2, with 11 bases that match TRBD1. Trimming removed 8 bases from V and 4 bases from J; junction bases left unmatched: 6. This CDR3 is built from 14 residues. CDR1 WSHSY and CDR2 SAAADI come from the germline V gene. The CDR3 DNA reads TGCGCCAGCCGGGGACAGGGGGGGGCAGAGACCCAGTACTTC. Translation: CASRGQGGAETQYF.

The rearrangement joins TRBV5-1 to TRBJ2-3; 11 bases align to TRBD1. The CDR3 length is 16 residues. The germline gives CDR1 SGHRS, CDR2 YFSETQ. Germline trimming cut 3 bases from V and 0 bases from J; bases unmatched to any gene: 3. In nucleotides, the CDR3 is TGCGCCAGCAGCTCCGGGACAGGGGGAAGCACAGATACGCAGTATTTT. As protein: CASSSGTGGSTDTQYF.

By frequency in the sample, this clone is medium-sized. This chain uses TRBV28 with TRBJ1-5; no firm D call. The CDR3 spans 13 residues. Trimming took 4 bases from V and 5 from J, leaving 9 bases between them. Germline V gene sequence: CDR1 MDHEN, CDR2 SYDVKM. The CDR3 is CASSSQLDQPQHF. The CDR3 DNA follows: TGTGCCAGCAGTTCACAGTTGGATCAGCCCCAGCATTTT.

The chain links TRBV12-5 to TRBJ2-7; D might be TRBD1 (5 bases). Germline-derived CDR1 and CDR2 are LGHNT and FRNRAP. The CDR3 sequence is 12 residues long. Trimming shortened V by 1 base and J by 6 bases, and 7 bases separated the two germline ends. CDR3 amino acids: CASGLEGPEQYF. The CDR3 region has the DNA TGTGCTAGTGGTTTGGAGGGGCCCGAGCAGTACTTC.

This chain joins TRBV4-3 and TRBJ2-7; D uncertain. Trimming took 0 bases from V and 0 from J, leaving 12 bases between them. The germline V gene has CDR1 LGHNA and CDR2 YSLEER. The CDR3 length is 16 residues. The chain's CDR3 is CASSQDGTPSSYEQYF. CDR3 nucleotides: TGCGCCAGCAGCCAAGATGGCACTCCTAGCTCCTACGAGCAGTACTTC.

This clone was counted once. The V call is TRBV5-6, the J call TRBJ1-4; D is perhaps TRBD1 (5 bases). Per germline, CDR1 SGHDT and CDR2 YYEEEE. Trimming left V 0 bases short and J 8 bases short, with 11 bases between. There are 14 residues in the CDR3. CDR3 in amino acids: CASSLGGPREKLFF. CDR3 sequence (DNA): TGTGCCAGCAGCTTGGGGGGCCCACGGGAAAAACTGTTTTTT.

Only a few counts were recorded for this clone. The chain uses TRBV6-5 and TRBJ2-2; TRBD2 aligns across 9 bases. The CDR3 loop spans 15 amino acids. Per the germline V gene, CDR1 is MNHEY and CDR2 is SVGAGI. V lost 6 bases and J lost 2; bases outside the gene matches: 4. The CDR3, as DNA: TGTGCCAGCAGGGCCGGGACTAGCAACACCGGGGAGCTGTTTTTT. Its translation: CASRAGTSNTGELFF.

The chain is built from TRBV4-1 and TRBJ2-7; 9 bases agree with TRBD1. Germline-derived CDR1 and CDR2 are MGHRA and YSYEKL. The CDR3 has 16 residues. V lost 4 bases, J lost 4 bases, and 11 bases stayed unmatched. The chain's CDR3 is CASSRGLTGGSYEQYF. DNA of the CDR3: TGCGCCAGCAGCCGAGGACTCACAGGGGGCTCTTACGAGCAGTACTTC.

This clone was seen once. CDR3 sequence reads: CASRPSGITNTEAFF. DNA of the CDR3: TGTGCCAGCAGGCCTTCAGGGATAACGAACACTGAAGCTTTCTTT. V gene TRBV6-5 combines with J gene TRBJ1-1; a possible D gene is TRBD1 (5 bases). Germline V gene sequence: CDR1 MNHEY, CDR2 SVGAGI. With 6 bases removed from V and 1 base from J, the gap between germline ends came to 15 bases. This CDR3 has 15 residues.

The CDR3 region has the DNA TGTGCCAGCAGCTCCACTACTCAAGAGACCCAGTACTTC. It codes for CASSSTTQETQYF. The V gene is TRBV7-7, the J gene TRBJ2-5; D is undetermined. Germline CDR1 and CDR2: SSHAT and FNYEAQ (reference sequence). Trimming cost V 4 bases and J 2 bases, with 8 bases left between them. The CDR3 is 13 amino acids.

This clone was found once. The V gene is TRBV18, the J gene TRBJ2-7, with 7 bases aligning to TRBD1. Germline CDR1 reads KGHSH; CDR2 reads LQKENI. Trimming took 2 bases from V and 5 from J; bases not matched to a gene: 6. This CDR3 comprises 14 residues. This chain's CDR3 is CASSPILTGDEQYF. CDR3 in DNA: TGTGCCAGCTCACCAATCCTCACAGGGGACGAGCAGTACTTC.

The chain employs TRBV25-1 and TRBJ2-6, with 7 nucleotides matching TRBD1. Germline V gene data show CDR1 as MGHDK and CDR2 as SYGVNS. There are 18 residues in the CDR3. V shed 5 bases and J 2 bases; nucleotides not matched to a gene: 12. CDR3 coding DNA: TGTGCCAGCAGTCCAAGACAAGGGGGCCTACCTGGGGCCAACGTCCTGACTTTC. Its translation is CASSPRQGGLPGANVLTF. Full variable domain (missing parts from reference TRBV25-1 and TRBJ2-6): EADIYQTPRYLVIGTGKKITLECSQTMGHDKMYWYQQDPGMELHLIHYSYGVNSTEKGDLSSESTVSRIRTEHFPLTLESARPSHTSQYLCASSPRQGGLPGANVLTFGAGSRLTVL.

The J gene is TRBJ1-5, the V gene TRBV28, with 8 bases that match TRBD1. There are 16 residues in the CDR3. The V and J ends lost 3 bases and 6 bases, in that order; junction bases with no gene match: 10. CDR1 is MDHEN and CDR2 is SYDVKM in the germline V gene. CDR3 protein: CASSLQGAELGQPQHF. The CDR3 bases are TGTGCCAGCAGTTTGCAGGGGGCCGAATTGGGTCAGCCCCAGCATTTT.